This T cell receptor beta chain was found in a study of blood T cell repertoires in COVID-19 (dated by TCRdb to 2020 to 2021). Context from the whole study: Collaborator samples came from the United States, Italy and Spain and covered acute and convalescent phases of COVID-19. The sample metadata nearly always contained a de-identified subject ID, COVID-19 status, age in years and sex. The material from the prospective study consisted of cDNA or gDNA derived from T cells, B-cell-depleted T cells, or PBMCs. Where available, HLA class I and class II types were obtained from metadata supplied by the sample provider rather than from assay-based typing. Deeply sampled blood TCRbeta repertoires from subjects exposed to, actively infected with, or recovered from COVID-19 were included in the dataset. Samples came from the ongoing ImmuneRACE study (first 160 participants) plus 1,254 subjects from 6 global collaborators. The repertoires were released in a freely available public database meant as a resource for research on the immune response to SARS-CoV-2.

In the prospective study, participants were about 18 to 95 years old, resided in about two dozen geographic areas of the United States, and were enrolled through a virtual design. In the prospective study, cohorts were assigned on the basis of participant-reported clinical history obtained from a screening survey and a study questionnaire. Recovered participants in ImmuneRACE Cohort 3 were defined by two consecutive negative NP/OP PCR tests, clearance by a healthcare professional, or resolution of symptoms. Each participant in the prospective study had whole blood, serum and a nasopharyngeal or oropharyngeal swab collected by mobile phlebotomists. Over an approximately 2-month period, participants in the prospective study had the option of providing additional blood draws and questionnaires. Before DNA extraction, blood samples from the prospective study were shipped at room temperature or frozen.

TCRbeta CDR3 regions were amplified from genomic DNA using the immunoSEQ Assay, a bias-controlled multiplex PCR. Per the original workflow: The number of nucleated cells in each sample was estimated by amplification of reference gene primers within the assay. To quantify the absolute abundance of each unique TCRbeta CDR3 rearrangement, sequence reads were collapsed and filtered. For each sample, productive Simpson clonality was calculated by taking the square root of Simpson's diversity index across productive rearrangements. TCRdb's version of the immuneACCESS table is confined to in-frame rearrangements and falls short of the full clone set. An unresolved V gene accounts for under half of the shortfall where checked; the remainder is of unknown origin. V, J and clone size derive from that table, while D and trimming were established from the DNA sequence. The sample includes some 130,000 clones, with about nine tenths observed a single time. Roughly 4% of the sample goes to the ten largest clones.

The full study reports these points: The quantity of clinical and demographic metadata differed by source and by participant and was supplied without curation.

The CDR1 and CDR2 encoded by the germline V gene are LGHNA and YSLEER. The CDR3 goes from the cysteine to the phenylalanine over 15 residues. Kept here is only the CDR3 DNA, which spans 45 bases and is read in frame from base 1. V and J lose 0 bases and 1 base, and a span of 9 bases separates them. As to this clone: Its antigen has not been determined. No per-base quality is available; no much larger clone lies one base away.

Recombination linked TRBV4-3 to TRBJ1-2; the D segment cannot be called with confidence. The sequenced material came from PBMCs or T cells enriched from blood (not recorded which). The clonotype originates from a man between 50 and 59 years old who had recovered from COVID-19. The DNA sequence is TGCGCCAGCAGCCAAGATTACGGTTATAACTATGGCTACACCTTC. This encodes CASSQDYGYNYGYTF.